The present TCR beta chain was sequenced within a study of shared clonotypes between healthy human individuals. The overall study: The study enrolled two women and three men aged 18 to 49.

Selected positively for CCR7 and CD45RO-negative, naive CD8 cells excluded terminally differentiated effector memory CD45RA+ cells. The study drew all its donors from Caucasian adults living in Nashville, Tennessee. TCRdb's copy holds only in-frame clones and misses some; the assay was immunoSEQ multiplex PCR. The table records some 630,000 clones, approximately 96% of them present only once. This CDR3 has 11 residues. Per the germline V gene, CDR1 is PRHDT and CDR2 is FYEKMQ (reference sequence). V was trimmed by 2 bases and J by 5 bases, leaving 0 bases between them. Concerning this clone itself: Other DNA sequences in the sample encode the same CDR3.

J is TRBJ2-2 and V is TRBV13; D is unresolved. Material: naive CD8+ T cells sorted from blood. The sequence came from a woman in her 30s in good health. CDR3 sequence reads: CASSLTGELFF. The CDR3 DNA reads TGTGCCAGCAGCTTAACCGGGGAGCTGTTTTTT.